A single sample gave rise to the 32 T cell receptor beta chains below, sequenced in a study of cytomegalovirus exposure and HLA in healthy donors (dated by TCRdb to about 2017). Receptor libraries were prepared by the immunoSEQ multiplex PCR assay. For the multiplex PCR, a mixture combining 60 forward primers for TCR Vbeta segments and 13 reverse primers for TCR Jbeta segments was used. TCRdb stores this immuneACCESS table with in-frame sequences only. Part of the clones is absent; in the studies checked, under half of the shortfall reflects unresolved V genes, and no reason is known for the rest. This sample lists some 85,000 clones; roughly 80% were detected once. The ten largest clones add up to 2% to 3% of the sample. Source material: PBMCs. The origin of the receptors is a woman aged 45 to 65 in good health and CMV-seronegative.

The rearrangement uses TRBV5-6 and TRBJ1-3; D unresolved. Germline V lookup: CDR1 SGHDT, CDR2 YYEEEE. Between the trimmed V and J ends, which lost 0 bases and 0 bases, there was a span of 7 bases. The CDR3 length is 15 residues. The CDR3 region has the DNA TGTGCCAGCAGCTTGGACCCGGGCTCTGGAAACACCATATATTTT. It yields the protein CASSLDPGSGNTIYF.

This rearrangement joins TRBV14 to TRBJ1-5, with TRBD1 identical over 12 bases. J was trimmed by 2 bases and V by 4 bases; bases with no gene match: 9. The V gene's germline CDR1 is SGHDN and CDR2 FVKESK. The length of the CDR3 is 18 residues. CDR3 DNA: TGTGCCAGCAGCCTTCGGGACAGGGGGCTCTGGGGCAATCAGCCCCAGCATTTT. Translated, it gives CASSLRDRGLWGNQPQHF.

The gene calls are TRBV9 and TRBJ2-3; TRBD2 matches 8 bases. Germline CDR1 reads SGDLS; CDR2 reads YYNGEE. This CDR3 comprises 16 residues. With 0 bases clipped from V and 3 bases from J, the junction kept 6 bases outside the gene matches. The DNA of the CDR3 is TGTGCCAGCAGCGTAGGGAACCGGGAGGGAACAGATACGCAGTATTTT. Translation: CASSVGNREGTDTQYF.

The gene calls are TRBV7-9 and TRBJ1-2; TRBD1 agrees at 7 bases. The J segment lost 2 bases and the V segment lost 2 bases, leaving 5 bases of the junction unmatched. CDR1 and CDR2 (germline): SEHNR, FQNEAQ (reference sequence). The CDR3 runs 15 residues. CDR3 sequence (DNA): TGTGCCAGCAGCTTATACAGGGGTTCCAACTATGGCTACACCTTC. It specifies CASSLYRGSNYGYTF.

Only a few counts were recorded for this clone. The genes are TRBV14 and TRBJ2-1; 11 bases are a match to TRBD2. The trim removed 0 bases at V and 4 bases at J, leaving 2 bases unmatched. The CDR3 runs 16 residues. Germline-derived CDR1 and CDR2 are SGHDN and FVKESK. DNA of the CDR3: TGTGCCAGCAGCCAAGAGACTAGCGGGGATTACAATGAGCAGTTCTTC. Protein sequence: CASSQETSGDYNEQFF.

This chain connects TRBV21-1 to TRBJ2-4; TRBD2 is taken as the D call from the table, unchecked against the DNA. TRBV21-1 is a known pseudogene. The CDR3 sequence is 23 residues long. This CDR3 reads CASSLRCYWTSGGVLVAKNIQYF. The CDR3 DNA reads as TGTGCCAGCAGCCTCCGATGCTATTGGACTAGCGGGGGGGTCCTGGTAGCCAAAAACATTCAGTACTTC.

The CDR3 loop reads CSVGQTNTEAFF. The CDR3 DNA reads TGCAGCGTTGGACAGACGAACACTGAAGCTTTCTTT. The chain couples TRBV29-1 to TRBJ1-1; D perhaps matches TRBD1 (5 bases). CDR3 length: 12 amino acids. V lost 4 bases and J lost 1, with 7 bases in between. CDR1 and CDR2 from the germline V gene are SQVTM and ANQGSEA.

Of note for this clone: An end of the junction differs from the germline gene, which may be a read error. The sample has other DNA sequences that encode this CDR3 too. This chain joins TRBV30 and TRBJ1-6; no definite D call. The V gene's germline CDR1 is GTSNPN and CDR2 SVGIG (reference sequence). CDR3 length: 13 amino acids. The CDR3 DNA is TGTGCCTGTTCCGGGATTCTAAATTCCCCCCTCCACTTT. This translates into CACSGILNSPLHF.

This clone was detected only once. The chain joins TRBV5-6 to TRBJ2-7; the match to TRBD2 covers 9 bases. V lost 0 bases to trimming and J lost 1 base; unmatched junction nucleotides: 8. The length of the CDR3 is 17 residues. Germline loops: CDR1 SGHDT, CDR2 YYEEEE. The CDR3 region has the DNA TGTGCCAGCAGCTTGGAGGTACTAGCGGGCCTTTCCTACGAGCAGTACTTC. Translated: CASSLEVLAGLSYEQYF.

The V gene is TRBV27, the J gene TRBJ1-1; the D gene is possibly TRBD1 (6 bases). Germline values: CDR1 MNHEY, CDR2 SMNVEV (reference sequence). The CDR3 contains 15 residues. V lost 5 bases, J lost 7 bases, and 20 bases lay in between. CDR3 DNA sequence: TGTGCCAGCAGTCGTGTACACCTACAGGGTGGTGAAGCTTTCTTT. As protein: CASSRVHLQGGEAFF.

The rearrangement uses TRBV6-1 and TRBJ1-3; tentatively, D is TRBD1 (5 bases). The germline CDR1 and CDR2 sequences are MNHNS and SASEGT. The CDR3 spans 17 residues. V lost 1 base and J 0 bases, leaving 13 bases between the germline ends. The CDR3 is CASSEEAGYYSGNTIYF. CDR3 DNA: TGTGCCAGCAGTGAAGAGGCAGGGTACTACTCTGGAAACACCATATATTTT.

The chain uses TRBV5-1 and TRBJ1-1; D gene unclear. In germline, CDR1 is SGHRS, CDR2 YFSETQ. The CDR3 runs 17 residues. V dropped 4 bases and J dropped 0 bases, with 19 bases sitting between them. DNA for the CDR3: TGCGCCAGCAGCCCATTTACTTCCGGACTCATGAACACTGAAGCTTTCTTT. Its protein is CASSPFTSGLMNTEAFF.

The gene calls are TRBV5-4 and TRBJ2-7, with 10 bases fitting TRBD1. The ends lost 4 bases at V and 3 bases at J; junction bases unmatched: 7. The germline V gene has CDR1 SGHNT and CDR2 YYREEE (reference sequence). The length of the CDR3 is 15 residues. Here the CDR3 reads CASSDGGQGVYEQYF. In nucleotides, the CDR3 is TGTGCCAGCAGCGACGGCGGACAGGGGGTCTACGAGCAGTACTTC.

In DNA form, the CDR3 reads TGTGCCAGCAGTTACCGTCAGGGAAACAATGAGCAGTTCTTC. Translating gives CASSYRQGNNEQFF. The rearrangement uses TRBV6-5 and TRBJ2-1, with D perhaps matching TRBD1 (5 bases). V was shortened by 2 bases and J by 5 bases, with 10 bases between the two germline ends. Germline values: CDR1 MNHEY, CDR2 SVGAGI. CDR3 size: 14 residues.

The chain couples TRBV29-1 to TRBJ2-1; D is perhaps TRBD1 (5 bases). V was clipped by 3 bases and J by 3 bases, with 6 bases between them. Germline values: CDR1 SQVTM, CDR2 ANQGSEA. The CDR3 length is 12 residues. This chain's CDR3 is CSVETDYNEQFF. The CDR3 nucleotides read TGCAGCGTTGAGACAGACTACAATGAGCAGTTCTTC.

This clone was recorded a few times. The V call is TRBV10-1, the J call TRBJ2-7; D may be TRBD2 (5 bases). Germline CDR1 reads WNHNN; CDR2 reads SYGVQD (reference sequence). CDR3 size: 14 residues. The V end was cut by 3 bases, the J end by 4 bases, with 13 bases between. The CDR3 sequence: CASSDSRRGYEQYF. For the CDR3, the DNA is TGCGCCAGCAGTGACTCCCGACGGGGTTACGAGCAGTACTTC.

The rearrangement uses TRBV29-1 and TRBJ2-3; D perhaps matches TRBD2 (5 bases). The CDR3 has 14 residues. CDR1 is SQVTM and CDR2 is ANQGSEA in the germline V gene. Trimming took 6 bases from V and 0 from J, leaving 13 bases between them. The CDR3 bases are TGCAGCGTCAAGACTACTCCAAGCACAGATACGCAGTATTTT. It yields the protein CSVKTTPSTDTQYF.

This sequence joins TRBV28 and TRBJ1-2; the match to TRBD1 covers 10 bases. Germline values: CDR1 MDHEN, CDR2 SYDVKM. This CDR3 comprises 16 residues. Trimming cost V 7 bases and J 7 bases; bases outside gene matches: 15. This CDR3 reads CASIPGDRGFTGGYTF. In DNA, the CDR3 is TGTGCCAGCATTCCAGGGGACAGGGGATTTACGGGTGGCTACACCTTC.

The J gene is TRBJ1-1, the V gene TRBV6-1; a possible D gene is TRBD1 (5 bases). Trimming took off 4 bases at V and 4 bases at J, with 13 bases between the two ends. CDR3 length equals 14 residues. The germline CDR1 and CDR2 sequences are MNHNS and SASEGT. CDR3 DNA sequence: TGTGCCAGCAGTGCGCAGGGTACGGGCACTGAAGCTTTCTTT. Its protein is CASSAQGTGTEAFF.

V gene TRBV5-1 combines with J gene TRBJ1-1, with D tentatively TRBD1 (5 bases). Germline V gives CDR1 SGHRS, CDR2 YFSETQ. CDR3 length equals 19 residues. V lost 0 bases, J lost 5 bases, and 26 bases lay in between. CDR3 region: CASSLGGLTVSSKKTEAFF. CDR3 nucleotide sequence: TGCGCCAGCAGCTTGGGAGGCTTGACAGTTAGCTCGAAAAAGACTGAAGCTTTCTTT.

With respect to this clone: A read error may produce the germline difference seen at one junction end. Other DNA sequences of this sample code for an identical CDR3. The chain joins TRBV30 to TRBJ1-6; D uncertain. CDR1 is GTSNPN, CDR2 SVGIG, per germline (reference sequence). The CDR3 has 19 amino acids. CDR3 sequence (DNA): TGTGCCTGGAAACCCCTCGGTAGAGCCTCGAGCTCCTATAATTCCCCCCTCCACTTT. Translated, it gives CAWKPLGRASSSYNSPLHF. Full variable domain (rest looked up from reference TRBV30 and TRBJ1-6): SQTIHQWPATLVQPVGSPLSLECTVEGTSNPNLYWYRQAAGRGLQLLFYSVGIGQISSEVPQNLSASRPQDRQFILSSKKLLLSDSGFYLCAWKPLGRASSSYNSPLHFGNGTRLTVT.

The chain couples TRBV5-3 to TRBJ2-1; 10 bases are a match to TRBD1. TRBV5-3 is known as an ORF, though its function is uncertain. The CDR3 covers 19 residues. The trim removed 0 bases at V and 7 bases at J, leaving 16 bases unmatched. In nucleotides, the CDR3 is TGTGCCAGAAGCTTGGGTCCCGGGACAGGGGATAATTGCGGTAATGAGCAGTTCTTC. Its protein is CARSLGPGTGDNCGNEQFF.

The chain combines TRBV14 with TRBJ2-7; 10 positions match TRBD1. Losses at the gene ends were 3 bases for V and 2 bases for J; bases not matched to a gene: 4. The germline V gene encodes CDR1 SGHDN and CDR2 FVKESK. CDR3 length equals 15 residues. The CDR3 loop reads CASSQAGQGTYEQYF. Here the CDR3 DNA reads TGTGCCAGCAGCCAGGCGGGACAGGGGACCTACGAGCAGTACTTC.

The chain recombines TRBV6-8 with TRBJ2-7, with TRBD1 matching 9 bases. Germline-derived CDR1 and CDR2 are MNHGY and SAAAGT. The CDR3 spans 13 residues. Trimming cost V 10 bases and J 3 bases; bases outside gene matches: 7. The CDR3 DNA reads as TGTGCCATATTCCGGGACAGGGTCTACGAGCAGTACGTC. Amino acids: CAIFRDRVYEQYV.

The J gene is TRBJ1-1, the V gene TRBV11-2, with D uncertain. V dropped 5 bases and J dropped 1 base, with 20 bases sitting between them. This CDR3 is 17 amino acids long. CDR1 is SGHAT and CDR2 is FQNNGV in the germline V gene. CDR3 DNA: TGTGCCAGCAGCCCCCTCCTCGGGGAAAGGGAGAACACTGAAGCTTTCTTT. It yields the protein CASSPLLGERENTEAFF.

The rearrangement links TRBV7-2 to TRBJ2-5, with 12 positions matching TRBD2. This CDR3 comprises 16 residues. The J segment lost 1 base and the V segment lost 6 bases, leaving 6 bases of the junction unmatched. CDR1 is SGHTA and CDR2 is FQGNSA in the germline V gene. CDR3 in DNA: TGTGCCAGCAGTCCTACTAGCGGGGGGCCCCAAGAGACCCAGTACTTC. As protein: CASSPTSGGPQETQYF.

The V call is TRBV5-5, the J call TRBJ1-1; 12 positions match TRBD1. CDR3 length: 14 residues. V lost 4 bases to trimming and J lost 6 bases; unmatched junction nucleotides: 4. CDR1 and CDR2 from the germline V gene are SGHKS and YYEKEE (reference sequence). CDR3 DNA: TGTGCCAGCAGCCCCGGGACAGGGGGCTCTGAAGCTTTCTTT. Translation: CASSPGTGGSEAFF.

V is TRBV28 and J is TRBJ2-1; D may be TRBD2 (5 bases). The CDR3 is made up of 15 amino acids. Looked up from germline, CDR1 is MDHEN and CDR2 is SYDVKM. V was trimmed by 2 bases and J by 9 bases, leaving 17 bases between them. CDR3 region: CASSLEGTPAGEQFF. CDR3 nucleotides: TGTGCCAGCAGTTTAGAAGGCACTCCTGCGGGTGAGCAGTTCTTC.

This chain joins TRBV5-4 and TRBJ1-2; 8 nucleotides align to TRBD1. V was pared by 3 bases and J by 6 bases, with 4 bases of the junction left unmatched. There are 13 residues in the CDR3. Germline V gene data show CDR1 as SGHNT and CDR2 as YYREEE (reference sequence). CDR3 bases: TGTGCCAGCAGCTCGGGACAGGATCATGGCTACACCTTC. Amino acid sequence: CASSSGQDHGYTF.

The gene calls are TRBV10-3 and TRBJ2-7; maybe TRBD2 (5 bases). V shed 4 bases and J shed 0 bases, with 13 bases lying between them. The CDR3 loop spans 15 amino acids. The germline gives CDR1 ENHRY, CDR2 SYGVKD. CDR3 loop: CAISGGQANSYEQYF. The CDR3 region has the DNA TGTGCCATCAGTGGAGGGCAGGCCAACTCCTACGAGCAGTACTTC.

CDR3 sequence: CASSRITSGRSADTQYF. DNA for the CDR3: TGCGCCAGCAGCCGGATAACTAGCGGGAGGAGTGCAGATACGCAGTATTTT. V usage is TRBV4-1 and J usage is TRBJ2-3, with TRBD2 matching over 12 bases. The CDR3 spans 17 residues. The V and J ends lost 4 bases and 4 bases, in that order; junction bases with no gene match: 9. Germline V gene lookup returns CDR1 MGHRA and CDR2 YSYEKL.

The chain carries TRBV7-8 and TRBJ2-1; 7 bases are a match to TRBD1. This CDR3 contains 22 residues. Germline CDR1 reads SGHVS; CDR2 reads FQNEAQ. Germline trimming cut 0 bases from V and 8 bases from J; bases unmatched to any gene: 28. The CDR3 loop reads CASSLAQGGIGTIRVVSYEQFF. DNA of the CDR3: TGTGCCAGCAGCTTAGCGCAAGGGGGCATCGGAACAATTAGGGTTGTAAGTTATGAGCAGTTCTTC.